These 2 T cell receptor beta chains came from one sample sequenced in a study of neurological immune-mediated disorders. MiXCR was run by TCRdb on the 5' RACE reads, yielding one entry per CDR3 protein. The sample has 40,000 or so distinct CDR3 sequences, around 2.5% seen once; the top ten hold about 12%. The specimen sequenced was PBMCs. All receptors derive from a man aged 25-45 years with multiple sclerosis.

This clonotype was seen at least ten times. The CDR3 sequence is CASSEWDGGTDTQYF. The CDR3 region has the DNA TGTGCCAGCAGTGAATGGGACGGGGGCACAGATACGCAGTATTTT. This chain links TRBV6-1 with TRBJ2-3; either TRBD1 or TRBD2 may fit D (5 bases each). Germline loops: CDR1 MNHNS, CDR2 SASEGT. The CDR3 has 15 residues. V dropped 2 bases and J dropped 1 base, with 10 bases sitting between them.

This clonotype was found many times. The rearrangement uses TRBV7-9 and TRBJ1-5; the match to TRBD1 covers 8 bases. Germline CDR1 SEHNR, CDR2 FQNEAQ (reference sequence). This CDR3 spans 15 amino acids. The V and J ends lost 4 bases and 3 bases, in that order; junction bases with no gene match: 5. The CDR3 protein is CASSSTGDVNQPQHF. Here the CDR3 DNA reads TGTGCCAGCAGCTCGACAGGGGATGTCAATCAGCCCCAGCATTTT.